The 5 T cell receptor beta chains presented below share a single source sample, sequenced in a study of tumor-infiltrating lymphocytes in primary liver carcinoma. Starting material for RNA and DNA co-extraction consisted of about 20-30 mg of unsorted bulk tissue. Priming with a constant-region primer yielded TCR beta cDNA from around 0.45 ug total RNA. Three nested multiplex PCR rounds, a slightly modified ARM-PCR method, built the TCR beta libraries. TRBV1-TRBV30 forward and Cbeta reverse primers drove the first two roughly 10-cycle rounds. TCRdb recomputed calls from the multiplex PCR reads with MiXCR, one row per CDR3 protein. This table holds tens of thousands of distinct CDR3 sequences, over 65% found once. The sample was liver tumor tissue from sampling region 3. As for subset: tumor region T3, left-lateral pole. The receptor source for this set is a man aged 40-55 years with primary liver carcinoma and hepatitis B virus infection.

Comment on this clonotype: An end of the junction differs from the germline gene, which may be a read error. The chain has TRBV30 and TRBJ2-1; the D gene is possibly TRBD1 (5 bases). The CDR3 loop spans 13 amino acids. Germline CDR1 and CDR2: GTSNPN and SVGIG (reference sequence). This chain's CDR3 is CTWRSPLSGEQFF. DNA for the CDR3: TGTACCTGGAGAAGTCCCCTATCAGGGGAGCAGTTCTTC.

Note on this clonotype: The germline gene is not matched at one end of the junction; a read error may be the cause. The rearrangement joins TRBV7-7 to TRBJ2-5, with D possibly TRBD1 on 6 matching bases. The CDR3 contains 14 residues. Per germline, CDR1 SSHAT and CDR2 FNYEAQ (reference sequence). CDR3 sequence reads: CASSLGRGQETQYF. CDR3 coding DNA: TGTGCTAGCAGCTTAGGCAGGGGCCAAGAGACCCAGTACTTC.

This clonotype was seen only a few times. This CDR3 reads CSVGAGGDTDTQHF. The CDR3 bases are TGCAGCGTTGGTGCTGGGGGGGACACGGATACGCAGCATTTT. The chain is built from TRBV29-1 and TRBJ2-3, with D perhaps matching TRBD1 (6 bases). The J call is in doubt because the DNA end fits TRBJ1-5 better. Germline CDR1 and CDR2: SQVTM and ANQGSEA. The CDR3 runs 14 residues.

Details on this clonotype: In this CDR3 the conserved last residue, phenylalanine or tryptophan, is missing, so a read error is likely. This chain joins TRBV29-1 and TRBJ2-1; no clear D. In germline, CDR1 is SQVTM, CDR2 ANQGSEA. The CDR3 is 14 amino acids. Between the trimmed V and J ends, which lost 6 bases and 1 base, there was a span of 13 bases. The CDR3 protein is CSVFRLESYNEQFL. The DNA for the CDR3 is TGCAGCGTCTTTCGGCTAGAATCCTACAATGAGCAGTTCCTC.

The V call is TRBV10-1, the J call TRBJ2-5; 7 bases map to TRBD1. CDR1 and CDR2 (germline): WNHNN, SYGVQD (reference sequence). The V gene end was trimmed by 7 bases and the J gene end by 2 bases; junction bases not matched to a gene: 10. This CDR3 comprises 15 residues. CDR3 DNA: TGCGCCAGCAACCCACTCGCGACAGGGCAAGAGACCCAGTACTTC. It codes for CASNPLATGQETQYF.